This TCR beta chain was captured by sequencing in a study of blood T cell repertoires in COVID-19. A few counts support this clone. Clones were sequenced by immunoSEQ multiplex PCR, and TCRdb holds only the in-frame ones, with some missing. This table holds approximately 290,000 clones, around 82% found once. This TCR was sampled from a person between 70 and 80 years old with COVID-19, enrolled during active disease. Sequenced input: peripheral blood.

The CDR3 sequence is CAESGVETQYF. DNA of the CDR3: TGCGCCGAAAGCGGGGTTGAGACCCAGTACTTC. The genes are TRBV20-1 and TRBJ2-5, with TRBD2 matching over 7 bases. Looked up from germline, CDR1 is DFQATT and CDR2 is SNEGSKA (reference sequence). The CDR3 covers 11 residues.